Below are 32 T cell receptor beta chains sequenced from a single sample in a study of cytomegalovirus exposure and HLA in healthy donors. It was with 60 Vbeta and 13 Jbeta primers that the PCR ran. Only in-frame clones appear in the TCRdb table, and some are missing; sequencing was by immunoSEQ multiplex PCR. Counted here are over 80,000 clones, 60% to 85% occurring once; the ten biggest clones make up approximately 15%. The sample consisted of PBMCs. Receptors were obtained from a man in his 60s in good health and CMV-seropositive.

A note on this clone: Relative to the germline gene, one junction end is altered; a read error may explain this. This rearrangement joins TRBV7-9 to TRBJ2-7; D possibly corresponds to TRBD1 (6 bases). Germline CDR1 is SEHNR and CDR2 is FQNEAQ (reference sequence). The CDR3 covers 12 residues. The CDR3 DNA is TGTTCCAGCCGAAATCAGGGGTACGAGCAGTACTTC. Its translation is CSSRNQGYEQYF.

CDR3 sequence reads: CASSVRDSRYTEAFF. CDR3 DNA: TGTGCCAGCAGCGTGAGGGACAGCCGTTACACTGAAGCTTTCTTT. This rearrangement joins TRBV9 to TRBJ1-1, with 7 bases matching TRBD1. Germline-derived CDR1 and CDR2 are SGDLS and YYNGEE. The trim removed 2 bases at V and 3 bases at J, leaving 7 bases unmatched. The CDR3 extends over 15 amino acids.

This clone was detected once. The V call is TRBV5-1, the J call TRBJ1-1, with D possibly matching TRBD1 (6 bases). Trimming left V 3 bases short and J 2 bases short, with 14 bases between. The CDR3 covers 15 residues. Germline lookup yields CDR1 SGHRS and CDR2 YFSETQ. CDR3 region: CASSSNAQGNTEAFF. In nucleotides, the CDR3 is TGCGCCAGCAGCTCAAATGCACAGGGAAACACTGAAGCTTTCTTT.

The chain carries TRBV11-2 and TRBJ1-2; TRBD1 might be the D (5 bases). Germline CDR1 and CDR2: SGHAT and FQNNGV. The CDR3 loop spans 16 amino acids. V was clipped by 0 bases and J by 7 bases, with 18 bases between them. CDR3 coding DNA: TGTGCCAGCAGCTTAGACGCAGGGAAAATAGCCCTTGGCTACACCTTC. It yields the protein CASSLDAGKIALGYTF.

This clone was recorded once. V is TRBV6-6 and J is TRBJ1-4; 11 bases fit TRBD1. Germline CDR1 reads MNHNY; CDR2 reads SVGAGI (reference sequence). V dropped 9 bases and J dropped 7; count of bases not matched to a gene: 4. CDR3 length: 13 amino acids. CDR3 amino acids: CASRTGGSEKLFF. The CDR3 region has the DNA TGTGCCAGTAGGACAGGGGGCAGTGAAAAACTGTTTTTT.

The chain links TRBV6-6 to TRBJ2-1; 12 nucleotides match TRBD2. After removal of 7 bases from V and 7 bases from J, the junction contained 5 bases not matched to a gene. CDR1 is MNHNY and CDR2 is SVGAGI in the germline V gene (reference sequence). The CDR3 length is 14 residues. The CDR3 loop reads CASNPSGGANEQFF. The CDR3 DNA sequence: TGTGCCAGCAACCCTAGCGGGGGGGCGAATGAGCAGTTCTTC.

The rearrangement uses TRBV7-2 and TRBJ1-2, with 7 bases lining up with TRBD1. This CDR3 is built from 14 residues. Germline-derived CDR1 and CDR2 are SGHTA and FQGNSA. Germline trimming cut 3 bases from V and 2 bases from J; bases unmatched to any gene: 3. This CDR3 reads CASSFRQGNYGYTF. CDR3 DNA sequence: TGTGCCAGCAGCTTCCGACAGGGCAACTATGGCTACACCTTC.

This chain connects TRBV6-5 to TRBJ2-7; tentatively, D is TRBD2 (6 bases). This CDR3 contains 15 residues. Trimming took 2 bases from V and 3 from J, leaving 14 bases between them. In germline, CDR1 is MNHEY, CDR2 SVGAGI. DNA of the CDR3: TGTGCCAGCAGTTACAATTCCCAGGGAGGCTACGAGCAGTACTTC. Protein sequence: CASSYNSQGGYEQYF.

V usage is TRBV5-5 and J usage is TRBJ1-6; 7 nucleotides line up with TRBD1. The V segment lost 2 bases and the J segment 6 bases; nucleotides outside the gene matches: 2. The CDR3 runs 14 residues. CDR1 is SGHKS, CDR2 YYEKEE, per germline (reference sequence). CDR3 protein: CASSLGTANSPLHF. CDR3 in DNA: TGTGCCAGCAGCTTAGGGACAGCTAATTCACCCCTCCACTTT.

The CDR3 DNA reads as TGCAGCGTTGGGATAGGACAGGGGGCCTACACCATATATTTT. Its protein product is CSVGIGQGAYTIYF. V and J are TRBV29-1 and TRBJ1-3, with 11 bases aligning to TRBD1. With V trimmed by 4 bases and J by 8 bases, 7 bases remained unmatched. Germline lookup yields CDR1 SQVTM and CDR2 ANQGSEA. The CDR3 runs 14 residues.

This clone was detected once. Here the CDR3 reads CAWAQGGVGNTIYF. Written as DNA, the CDR3 is TGTGCCTGGGCCCAAGGAGGGGTAGGAAACACCATATATTTT. The V and J genes are TRBV30 and TRBJ1-3; weak D call: TRBD1 (5 bases). Germline CDR1 and CDR2: GTSNPN and SVGIG (reference sequence). Deletions cut 5 bases from V and 4 bases from J, with 15 bases between. The CDR3 contains 14 residues.

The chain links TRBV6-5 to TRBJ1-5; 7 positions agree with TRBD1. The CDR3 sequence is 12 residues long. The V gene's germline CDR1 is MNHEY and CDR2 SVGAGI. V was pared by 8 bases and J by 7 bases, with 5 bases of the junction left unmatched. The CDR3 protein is CASSDRVQPQHF. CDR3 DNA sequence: TGTGCCAGCTCCGACAGGGTCCAGCCCCAGCATTTT.

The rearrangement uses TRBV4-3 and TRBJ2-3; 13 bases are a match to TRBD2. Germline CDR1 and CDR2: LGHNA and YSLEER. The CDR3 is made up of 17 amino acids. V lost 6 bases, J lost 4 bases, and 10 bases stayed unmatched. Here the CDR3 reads CASSRGLAGSGADTQYF. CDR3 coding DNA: TGCGCCAGCAGTCGGGGACTAGCGGGGTCAGGGGCAGATACGCAGTATTTT.

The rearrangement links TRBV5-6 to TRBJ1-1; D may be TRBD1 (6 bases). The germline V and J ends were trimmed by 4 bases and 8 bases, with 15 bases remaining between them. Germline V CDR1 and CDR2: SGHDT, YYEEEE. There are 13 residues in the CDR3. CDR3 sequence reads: CASSRGQGPEAFF. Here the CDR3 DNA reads TGTGCCAGCAGCCGAGGCCAGGGGCCCGAAGCTTTCTTT. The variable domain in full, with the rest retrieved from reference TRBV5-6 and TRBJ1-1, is DAGVTQSPTHLIKTRGQQVTLRCSPKSGHDTVSWYQQALGQGPQFIFQYYEEEERQRGNFPDRFSGHQFPNYSSELNVNALLLGDSALYLCASSRGQGPEAFFGQGTRLTVV.

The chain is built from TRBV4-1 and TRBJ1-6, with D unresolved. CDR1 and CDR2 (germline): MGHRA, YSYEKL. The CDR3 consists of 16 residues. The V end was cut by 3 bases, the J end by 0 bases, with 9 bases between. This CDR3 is CASSHSVSSYNSPLHF. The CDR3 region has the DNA TGCGCCAGCAGCCACTCCGTCAGCTCCTATAATTCACCCCTCCACTTT.

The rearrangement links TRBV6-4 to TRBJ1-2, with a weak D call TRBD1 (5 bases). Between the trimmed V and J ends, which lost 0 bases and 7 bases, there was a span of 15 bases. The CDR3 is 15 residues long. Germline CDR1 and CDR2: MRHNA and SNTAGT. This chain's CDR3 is CASSDSTNRRLGYTF. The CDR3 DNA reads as TGTGCCAGCAGTGACTCGACCAACAGGCGTCTTGGCTACACCTTC.

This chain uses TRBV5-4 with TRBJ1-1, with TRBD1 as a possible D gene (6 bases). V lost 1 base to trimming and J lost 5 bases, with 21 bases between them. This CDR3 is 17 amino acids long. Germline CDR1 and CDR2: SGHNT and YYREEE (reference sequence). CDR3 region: CASSLWAGDLPTTEAFF. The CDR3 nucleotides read TGTGCCAGCAGCTTGTGGGCAGGGGACCTCCCAACGACTGAAGCTTTCTTT.

The CDR3 here is CASTRGPSSNEQFF. CDR3 sequence (DNA): TGTGCCAGCACGCGGGGGCCTAGTTCCAATGAGCAGTTCTTC. This chain connects TRBV6-1 to TRBJ2-1, with a weak D call TRBD2 (7 bases). Germline CDR1 is MNHNS and CDR2 is SASEGT. The V end lost 7 bases, the J end lost 6 bases, and 16 bases lay between the germline ends. This CDR3 has 14 amino acids.

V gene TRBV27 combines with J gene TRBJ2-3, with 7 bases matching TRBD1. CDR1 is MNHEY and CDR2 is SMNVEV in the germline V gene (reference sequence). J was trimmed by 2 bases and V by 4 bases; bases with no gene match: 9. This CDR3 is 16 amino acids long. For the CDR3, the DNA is TGTGCCAGCAGTTCCCGCACAGGGGCGCACACAGATACGCAGTATTTT. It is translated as CASSSRTGAHTDTQYF.

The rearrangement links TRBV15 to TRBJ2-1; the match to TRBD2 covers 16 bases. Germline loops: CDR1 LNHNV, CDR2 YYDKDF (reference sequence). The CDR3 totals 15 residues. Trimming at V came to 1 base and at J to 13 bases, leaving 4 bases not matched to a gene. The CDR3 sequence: CATSRGGTSGGGQFF. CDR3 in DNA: TGTGCCACCAGCAGAGGAGGGACTAGCGGGGGGGGTCAGTTCTTC.

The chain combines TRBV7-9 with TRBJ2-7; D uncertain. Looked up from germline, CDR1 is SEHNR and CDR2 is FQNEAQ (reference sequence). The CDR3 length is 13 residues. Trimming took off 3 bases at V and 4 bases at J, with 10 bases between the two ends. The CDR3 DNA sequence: TGTGCCAGCAGCTTTCCTAGTCAATACGAGCAGTACTTC. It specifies CASSFPSQYEQYF.

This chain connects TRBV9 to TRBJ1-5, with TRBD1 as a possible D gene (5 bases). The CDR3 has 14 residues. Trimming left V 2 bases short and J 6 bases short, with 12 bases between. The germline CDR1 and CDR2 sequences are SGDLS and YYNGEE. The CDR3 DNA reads TGTGCCAGCAGCGTCGGCTTTGGGGCTCAGCCCCAGCATTTT. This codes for CASSVGFGAQPQHF.

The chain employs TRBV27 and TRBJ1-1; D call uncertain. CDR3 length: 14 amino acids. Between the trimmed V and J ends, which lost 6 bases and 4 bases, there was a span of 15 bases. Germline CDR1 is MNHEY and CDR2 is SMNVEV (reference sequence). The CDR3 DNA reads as TGTGCCAGCAGATGGCTCACAGCCAGCACTGAAGCTTTCTTT. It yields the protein CASRWLTASTEAFF.

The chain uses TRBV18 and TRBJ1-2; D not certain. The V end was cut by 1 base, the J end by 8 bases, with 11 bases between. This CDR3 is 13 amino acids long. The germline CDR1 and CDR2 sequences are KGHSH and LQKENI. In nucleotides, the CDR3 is TGTGCCAGCTCACCACTCAGGAATAACGGCTACACCTTC. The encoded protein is CASSPLRNNGYTF.

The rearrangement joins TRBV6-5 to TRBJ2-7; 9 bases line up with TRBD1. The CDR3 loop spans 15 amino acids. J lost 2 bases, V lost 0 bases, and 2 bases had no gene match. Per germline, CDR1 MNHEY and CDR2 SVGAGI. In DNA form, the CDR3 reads TGTGCCAGCAGTTACTCCCGGGACAGGGCCTACGAGCAGTACTTC. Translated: CASSYSRDRAYEQYF.

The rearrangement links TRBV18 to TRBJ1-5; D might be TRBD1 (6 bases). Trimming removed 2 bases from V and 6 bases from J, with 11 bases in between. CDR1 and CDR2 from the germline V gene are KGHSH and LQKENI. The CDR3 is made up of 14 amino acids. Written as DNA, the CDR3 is TGTGCCAGCTCACCAGGGGGCGAGGGTCAGCCCCAGCATTTT. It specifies CASSPGGEGQPQHF.

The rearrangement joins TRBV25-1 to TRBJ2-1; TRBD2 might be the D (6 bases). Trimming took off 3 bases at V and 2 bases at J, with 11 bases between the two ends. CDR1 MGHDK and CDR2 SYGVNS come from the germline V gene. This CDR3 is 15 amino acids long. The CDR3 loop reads CASSEAGLTYNEQFF. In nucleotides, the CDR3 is TGTGCCAGCAGTGAGGCGGGGTTGACCTACAATGAGCAGTTCTTC.

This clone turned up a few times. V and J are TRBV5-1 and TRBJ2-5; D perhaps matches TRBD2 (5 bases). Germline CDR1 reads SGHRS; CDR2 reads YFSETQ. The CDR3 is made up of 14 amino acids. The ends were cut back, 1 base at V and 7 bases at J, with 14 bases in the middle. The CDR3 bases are TGCGCCAGCAGCTTGAGAGCGGACTCCTGGACCCAGTACTTC. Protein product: CASSLRADSWTQYF.

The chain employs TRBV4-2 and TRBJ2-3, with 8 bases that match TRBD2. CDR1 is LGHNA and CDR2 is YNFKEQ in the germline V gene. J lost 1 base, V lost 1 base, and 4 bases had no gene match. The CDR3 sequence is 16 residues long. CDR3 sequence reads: CASSQVELAGTDTQYF. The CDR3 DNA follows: TGTGCCAGCAGCCAAGTAGAACTAGCGGGCACAGATACGCAGTATTTT.

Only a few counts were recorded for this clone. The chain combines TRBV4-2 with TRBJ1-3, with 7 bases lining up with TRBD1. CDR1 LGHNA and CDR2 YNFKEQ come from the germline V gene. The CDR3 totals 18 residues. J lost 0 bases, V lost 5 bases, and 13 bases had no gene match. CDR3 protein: CASSAPRTGHSSGNTIYF. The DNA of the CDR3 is TGTGCCAGCAGCGCCCCGAGGACAGGCCATTCCTCTGGAAACACCATATATTTT.

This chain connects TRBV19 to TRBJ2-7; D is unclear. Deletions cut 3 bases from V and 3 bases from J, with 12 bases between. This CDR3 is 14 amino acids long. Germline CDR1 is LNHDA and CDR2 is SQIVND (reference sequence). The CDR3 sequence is CASSISPQVYEQYF. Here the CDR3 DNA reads TGTGCCAGTAGTATCTCCCCTCAGGTCTACGAGCAGTACTTC.

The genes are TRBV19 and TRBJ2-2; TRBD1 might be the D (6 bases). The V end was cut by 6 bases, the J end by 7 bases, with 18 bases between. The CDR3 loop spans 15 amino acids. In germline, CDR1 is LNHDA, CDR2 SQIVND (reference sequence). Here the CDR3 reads CASSLIGGRGGELFF. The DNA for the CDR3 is TGTGCCAGTAGCCTTATTGGGGGCCGGGGCGGGGAGCTGTTTTTT.